The 16 T cell receptor beta chains listed next were all sequenced from one sample in a study of neurological immune-mediated disorders (dated by TCRdb to the late 2010s). Receptors were amplified or captured by 5' RACE. Sequencer: Illumina HiSeq 2500. TCRdb cleaned the public reads at Q25 with fastp, built clones with MiXCR and kept in-frame beta chains. When rows share a CDR3 protein, they turn into one entry using the most common DNA and genes. Counted in this sample were roughly 31,000 distinct CDR3 sequences; 4.6% of them appeared once. The ten largest clones take up under 25% of the sample. The material sequenced was PBMCs. The receptors derive from a man in his late teens or twenties in good health.

This clonotype appeared many times. This chain uses TRBV7-9 with TRBJ2-3; 13 bases are a match to TRBD2. The CDR3 spans 18 residues. Trimming cost V 4 bases and J 1 base; bases outside gene matches: 8. Germline assignment: CDR1 SEHNR and CDR2 FQNEAQ (reference sequence). The CDR3 DNA sequence: TGTGCCAGCAGCTCGCTAAGGACTAGCGGGAGCCGCACAGATACGCAGTATTTT. This encodes CASSSLRTSGSRTDTQYF.

In its sample, this clonotype was seen many times. The chain joins TRBV20-1 to TRBJ2-5, with 12 bases identical to TRBD2. The CDR3 covers 14 residues. V dropped 7 bases and J dropped 7; count of bases not matched to a gene: 10. From germline, CDR1 is DFQATT and CDR2 SNEGSKA (reference sequence). Here the CDR3 DNA reads TGCAGTGTCCCACTAGCGGGGGGCTCAGGGACCCAGTACTTC. Its protein product is CSVPLAGGSGTQYF.

This clonotype was observed many times. V gene TRBV6-5 combines with J gene TRBJ2-3, with 9 positions matching TRBD1. The CDR3 spans 14 residues. After removal of 6 bases from V and 3 bases from J, the junction contained 4 bases not matched to a gene. Germline loops: CDR1 MNHEY, CDR2 SVGAGI. In DNA form, the CDR3 reads TGTGCCAGCAGCTGGGACAGGGTGACAGATACGCAGTATTTT. Translated: CASSWDRVTDTQYF.

This clonotype was seen many times. The chain is built from TRBV5-1 and TRBJ2-4, with D uncertain. CDR3 length: 16 residues. The V gene's germline CDR1 is SGHRS and CDR2 YFSETQ. Trimming stripped 1 base from V and 1 base from J, with 12 bases between. The CDR3, as DNA: TGCGCCAGCAGCTTGTTTCAGTTAGGGGCCAAAAACATTCAGTACTTC. Its translation: CASSLFQLGAKNIQYF.

This clonotype has at least ten counts. The chain is built from TRBV4-2 and TRBJ1-6; 8 nucleotides align to TRBD1. CDR1 is LGHNA, CDR2 YNFKEQ, per germline. The CDR3 contains 16 residues. The trim removed 0 bases at V and 9 bases at J, leaving 7 bases unmatched. In nucleotides, the CDR3 is TGTGCCAGCAGCCAAGATCGGACAGGGAGCCGTTCACCCCTCCACTTT. It specifies CASSQDRTGSRSPLHF.

At least ten counts were recorded for this clonotype. This chain uses TRBV5-5 with TRBJ2-7, with D perhaps being TRBD1 or TRBD2 (5 bases each). The V end was cut by 0 bases, the J end by 2 bases, with 9 bases between. Per the germline V gene, CDR1 is SGHKS and CDR2 is YYEKEE (reference sequence). The CDR3 runs 14 residues. DNA of the CDR3: TGTGCCAGCAGCTTGGGGGACGGTGCCTACGAGCAGTACTTC. Its translation: CASSLGDGAYEQYF.

This clonotype was found many times. This chain uses TRBV5-6 with TRBJ2-7; no clear D. CDR1 and CDR2 (germline): SGHDT, YYEEEE. The CDR3 runs 12 residues. Trimming removed 1 base from V and 0 bases from J, with 2 bases in between. The DNA for the CDR3 is TGTGCCAGCAGCTTGAGCTCCTACGAGCAGTACTTC. Translation gives CASSLSSYEQYF.

This clonotype was counted many times. The genes are TRBV6-2 or TRBV6-3 and TRBJ2-5; D not resolved. This CDR3 comprises 13 residues. V was cut by 2 bases and J by 5 bases, with 9 bases left in between. Germline V gene data show CDR1 as MNHEY and CDR2 as SVGEGT. CDR3 nucleotide sequence: TGTGCCAGCAGTTACCCAAACAAGGAGACCCAGTACTTC. Translated: CASSYPNKETQYF.

This clonotype was counted many times. The rearrangement links TRBV20-1 to TRBJ1-3; D is unresolved. The length of the CDR3 is 15 residues. Germline assignment: CDR1 DFQATT and CDR2 SNEGSKA (reference sequence). Trimming cost V 0 bases and J 8 bases, with 17 bases left between them. CDR3 DNA sequence: TGCAGTGCTAGAGAGGGCAGTTCCAATAGGGACACCATATATTTT. Protein sequence: CSAREGSSNRDTIYF.

This clonotype was seen ten or more times. The chain uses TRBV20-1 and TRBJ1-2, with unresolved D. The CDR3 contains 13 residues. Trimming removed 5 bases from V and 4 bases from J, with 14 bases in between. Germline V CDR1 and CDR2: DFQATT, SNEGSKA (reference sequence). The CDR3 bases are TGCAGTGCTCCCCACGGCGGTTTCTATGGCTACACCTTC. Translation: CSAPHGGFYGYTF.

The table lists this clonotype with many counts. The rearrangement links TRBV7-2 to TRBJ2-5, with D unresolved. Germline assignment: CDR1 SGHTA and CDR2 FQGNSA. The CDR3 loop spans 13 amino acids. V lost 5 bases to trimming and J lost 3 bases, with 10 bases between them. CDR3 protein: CASSQRMEETQYF. CDR3 nucleotides: TGTGCCAGCAGCCAAAGAATGGAAGAGACCCAGTACTTC.

By its share, this clonotype is medium-sized. The chain is built from TRBV4-2 and TRBJ1-5; maybe TRBD1 (5 bases). This CDR3 region has 20 residues. The V end lost 2 bases, the J end lost 1 base, and 24 bases lay between the germline ends. CDR1 is LGHNA and CDR2 is YNFKEQ in the germline V gene. CDR3 sequence (DNA): TGTGCCAGCAGCCAATCTTCCCCCGGGACGGCGGAGGGGAGCAATCAGCCCCAGCATTTT. It yields the protein CASSQSSPGTAEGSNQPQHF.

Ten or more counts support this clonotype. The CDR3 region is CASESSLGDEQFF. CDR3 nucleotides: TGTGCCAGCGAGAGTAGCTTAGGCGATGAGCAGTTCTTC. The V and J genes are TRBV27 and TRBJ2-1; no firm D call. V lost 8 bases and J 8 bases, leaving 16 bases between the germline ends. CDR1 and CDR2 (germline): MNHEY, SMNVEV (reference sequence). The CDR3 has 13 residues.

This clonotype was recorded at least ten times. This rearrangement joins TRBV25-1 to TRBJ1-5, with D maybe TRBD1 (5 bases). CDR1 and CDR2 (germline): MGHDK, SYGVNS. V gave up 4 bases and J gave up 7 bases, with 14 bases separating them. The CDR3 contains 14 residues. CDR3 DNA sequence: TGTGCCAGCAGTGGGAACACGGGGGTGCAGCCCCAGCATTTT. Its protein is CASSGNTGVQPQHF.

This clonotype has a count of ten or more. This chain connects TRBV5-6 to TRBJ2-7; 7 bases map to TRBD1. The CDR3 has 14 amino acids. V shed 6 bases, J shed 6 bases, and the junction held 12 bases outside the gene matches. Per germline, CDR1 SGHDT and CDR2 YYEEEE. CDR3 nucleotides: TGTGCCAGCATTCTCAAAAGGGGGCATGGCGAGCAGTACTTC. Amino acid sequence: CASILKRGHGEQYF.

Ten or more counts support this clonotype. The chain recombines TRBV7-3 with TRBJ1-1; no clear D gene. The length of the CDR3 is 13 residues. The germline gives CDR1 SGHTA, CDR2 FQGTGA. Between the trimmed V and J ends, which lost 5 bases and 5 bases, there was a span of 12 bases. CDR3 in amino acids: CASSEVQITEAFF. Here the CDR3 DNA reads TGTGCCAGCAGCGAGGTACAGATAACTGAAGCTTTCTTT.